The text below deals with one T cell receptor (beta chain). Since all of the isolated RNA was reverse transcribed, expressed TCRB transcripts were what got sequenced. Clones were read by immunoSEQ multiplex PCR, and TCRdb kept only the in-frame ones, dropping some. Of about 44,000 clones detected, under 65% appear once; the ten largest clones hold 2.1%. This entry is derived from a study of beta chain features in type 1 diabetes. Trimming stripped 4 bases from V and 5 bases from J, with 18 bases between. Germline CDR1 is SQVTM and CDR2 is ANQGSEA. The CDR3 extends over 15 amino acids. The V call is TRBV29-1, the J call TRBJ2-1; the D gene is possibly TRBD2 (5 bases). The TCR sequence derives from a woman aged 18-30 years in good health. Material for sequencing was Tregs from blood. CDR3 coding DNA: TGCAGCGTTGGGCCACAGAGCGGTTACAACAATGAGCAGTTCTTC. It is translated as CSVGPQSGYNNEQFF.